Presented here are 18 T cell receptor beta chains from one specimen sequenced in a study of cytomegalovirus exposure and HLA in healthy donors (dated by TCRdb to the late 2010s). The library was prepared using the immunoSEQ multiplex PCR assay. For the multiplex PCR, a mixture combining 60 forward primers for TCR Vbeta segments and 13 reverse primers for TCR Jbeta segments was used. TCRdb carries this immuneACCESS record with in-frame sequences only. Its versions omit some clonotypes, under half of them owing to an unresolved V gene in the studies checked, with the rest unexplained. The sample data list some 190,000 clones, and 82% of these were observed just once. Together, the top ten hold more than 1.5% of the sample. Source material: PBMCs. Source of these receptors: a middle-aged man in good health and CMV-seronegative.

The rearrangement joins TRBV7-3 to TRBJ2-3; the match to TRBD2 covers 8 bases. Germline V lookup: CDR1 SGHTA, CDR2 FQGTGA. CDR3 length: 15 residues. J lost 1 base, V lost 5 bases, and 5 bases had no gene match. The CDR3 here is CASSRGGGRTDTQYF. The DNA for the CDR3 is TGTGCCAGCAGCCGGGGCGGGGGGCGCACAGATACGCAGTATTTT.

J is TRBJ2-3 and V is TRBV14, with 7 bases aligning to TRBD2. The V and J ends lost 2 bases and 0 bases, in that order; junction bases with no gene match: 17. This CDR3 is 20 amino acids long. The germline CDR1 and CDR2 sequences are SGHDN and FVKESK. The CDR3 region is CASSQNDWGLRGSSTDTQYF. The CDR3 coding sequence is TGTGCCAGCAGCCAAAACGACTGGGGTCTGCGGGGGAGTAGCACAGATACGCAGTATTTT.

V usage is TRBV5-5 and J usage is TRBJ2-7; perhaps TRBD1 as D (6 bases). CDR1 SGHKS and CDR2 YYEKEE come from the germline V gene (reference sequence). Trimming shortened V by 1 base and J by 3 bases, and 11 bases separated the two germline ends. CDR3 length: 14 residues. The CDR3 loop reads CASSLTGNSYEQYF. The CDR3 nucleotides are TGTGCCAGCAGCTTGACAGGGAACAGCTACGAGCAGTACTTC.

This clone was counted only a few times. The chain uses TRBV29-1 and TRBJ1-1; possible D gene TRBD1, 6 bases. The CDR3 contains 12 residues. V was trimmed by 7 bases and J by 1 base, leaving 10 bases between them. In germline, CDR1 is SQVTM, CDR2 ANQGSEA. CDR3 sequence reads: CSAQGWNTEAFF. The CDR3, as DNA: TGCAGCGCACAGGGCTGGAACACTGAAGCTTTCTTT.

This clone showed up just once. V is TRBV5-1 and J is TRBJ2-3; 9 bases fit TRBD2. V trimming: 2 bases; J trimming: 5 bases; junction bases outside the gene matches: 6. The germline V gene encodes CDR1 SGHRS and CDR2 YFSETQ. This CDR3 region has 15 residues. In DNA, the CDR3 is TGCGCCAGCAGCTTATTAGCGGGGGAGGGAGATACGCAGTATTTT. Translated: CASSLLAGEGDTQYF.

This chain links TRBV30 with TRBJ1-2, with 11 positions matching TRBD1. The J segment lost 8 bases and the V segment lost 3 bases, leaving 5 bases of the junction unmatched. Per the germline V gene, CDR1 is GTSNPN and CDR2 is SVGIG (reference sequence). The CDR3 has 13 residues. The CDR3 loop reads CAWSGQGAMGYTF. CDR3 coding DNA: TGTGCCTGGAGCGGACAGGGGGCGATGGGCTACACCTTC.

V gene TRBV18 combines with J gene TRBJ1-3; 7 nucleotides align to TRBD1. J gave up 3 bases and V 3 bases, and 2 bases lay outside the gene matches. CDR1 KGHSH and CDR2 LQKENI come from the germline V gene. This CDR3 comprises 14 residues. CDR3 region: CASSPGQLGNTIYF. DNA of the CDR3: TGTGCCAGCTCACCGGGACAGCTTGGAAACACCATATATTTT.

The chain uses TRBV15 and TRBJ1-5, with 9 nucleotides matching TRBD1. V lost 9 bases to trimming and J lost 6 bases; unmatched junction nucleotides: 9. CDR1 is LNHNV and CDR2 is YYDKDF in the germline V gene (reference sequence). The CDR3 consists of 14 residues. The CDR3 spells CATSRDRVRQPQHF. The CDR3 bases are TGTGCCACAAGCCGGGACAGGGTGCGTCAGCCCCAGCATTTT.

CDR3 region: CASSLMGGVNTGELFF. The CDR3 DNA reads as TGTGCCAGCAGCTTAATGGGGGGAGTGAACACCGGGGAGCTGTTTTTT. J is TRBJ2-2 and V is TRBV7-3; tentatively, D is TRBD2 (6 bases). V was trimmed by 1 base and J by 1 base, leaving 10 bases between them. CDR1 and CDR2 from the germline V gene are SGHTA and FQGTGA. This CDR3 is built from 16 residues.

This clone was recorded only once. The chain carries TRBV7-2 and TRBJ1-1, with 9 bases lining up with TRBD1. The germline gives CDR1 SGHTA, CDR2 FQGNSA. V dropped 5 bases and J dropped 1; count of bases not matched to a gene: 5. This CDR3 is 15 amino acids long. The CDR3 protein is CASSHKGQGNTEAFF. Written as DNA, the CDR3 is TGTGCCAGCAGCCACAAGGGACAGGGGAACACTGAAGCTTTCTTT.

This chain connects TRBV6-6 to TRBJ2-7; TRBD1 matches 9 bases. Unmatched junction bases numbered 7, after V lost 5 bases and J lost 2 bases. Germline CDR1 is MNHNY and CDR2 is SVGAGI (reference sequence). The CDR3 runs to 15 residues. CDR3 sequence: CASSSRDRVPYEQYF. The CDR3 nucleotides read TGTGCCAGCAGTAGCCGGGACAGGGTCCCCTACGAGCAGTACTTC.

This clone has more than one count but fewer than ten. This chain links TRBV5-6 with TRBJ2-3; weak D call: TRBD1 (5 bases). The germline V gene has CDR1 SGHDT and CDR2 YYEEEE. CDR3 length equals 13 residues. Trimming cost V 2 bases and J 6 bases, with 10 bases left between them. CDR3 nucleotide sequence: TGTGCCAGCAGCTTTCGACCAGGGGATACGCAGTATTTT. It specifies CASSFRPGDTQYF.

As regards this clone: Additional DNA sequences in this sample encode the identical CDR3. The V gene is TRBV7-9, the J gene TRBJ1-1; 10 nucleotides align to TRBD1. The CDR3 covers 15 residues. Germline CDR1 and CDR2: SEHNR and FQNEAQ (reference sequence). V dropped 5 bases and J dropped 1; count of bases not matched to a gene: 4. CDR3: CASSPRTGGNTEAFF. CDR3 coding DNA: TGTGCCAGCAGCCCCCGGACAGGGGGGAACACTGAAGCTTTCTTT.

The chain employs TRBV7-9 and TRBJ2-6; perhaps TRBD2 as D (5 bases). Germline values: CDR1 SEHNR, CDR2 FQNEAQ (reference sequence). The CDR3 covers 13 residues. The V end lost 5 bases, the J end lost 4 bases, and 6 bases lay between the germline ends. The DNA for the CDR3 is TGTGCCAGCAGCCCGGGGGGGGCCAACGTCCTGACTTTC. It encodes CASSPGGANVLTF.

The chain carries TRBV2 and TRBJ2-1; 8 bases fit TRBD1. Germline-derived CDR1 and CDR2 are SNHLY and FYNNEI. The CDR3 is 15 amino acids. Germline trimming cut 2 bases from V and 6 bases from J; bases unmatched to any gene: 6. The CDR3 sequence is CASSESDRVGNEQFF. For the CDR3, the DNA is TGTGCCAGCAGTGAATCGGACAGGGTAGGCAATGAGCAGTTCTTC.

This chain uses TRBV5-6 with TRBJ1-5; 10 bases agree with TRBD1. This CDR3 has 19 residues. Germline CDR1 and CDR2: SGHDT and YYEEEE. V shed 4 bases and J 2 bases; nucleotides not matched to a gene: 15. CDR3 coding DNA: TGTGCCAGCAGCACCGGGACAGGGGATAGGTCGAGGGGCAATCAGCCCCAGCATTTT. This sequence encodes CASSTGTGDRSRGNQPQHF.

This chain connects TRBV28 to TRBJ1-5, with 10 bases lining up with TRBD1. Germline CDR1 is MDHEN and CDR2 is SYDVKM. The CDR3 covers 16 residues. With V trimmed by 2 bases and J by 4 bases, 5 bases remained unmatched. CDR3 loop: CASSLGRQGANQPQHF. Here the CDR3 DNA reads TGTGCCAGCAGTTTAGGTCGACAGGGGGCAAATCAGCCCCAGCATTTT.

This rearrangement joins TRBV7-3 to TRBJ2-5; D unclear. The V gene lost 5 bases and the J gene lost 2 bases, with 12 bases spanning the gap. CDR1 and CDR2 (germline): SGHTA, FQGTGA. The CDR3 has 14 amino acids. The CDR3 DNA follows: TGTGCCAGCAGCCTAGGCGGAATACAAGAGACCCAGTACTTC. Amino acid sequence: CASSLGGIQETQYF.